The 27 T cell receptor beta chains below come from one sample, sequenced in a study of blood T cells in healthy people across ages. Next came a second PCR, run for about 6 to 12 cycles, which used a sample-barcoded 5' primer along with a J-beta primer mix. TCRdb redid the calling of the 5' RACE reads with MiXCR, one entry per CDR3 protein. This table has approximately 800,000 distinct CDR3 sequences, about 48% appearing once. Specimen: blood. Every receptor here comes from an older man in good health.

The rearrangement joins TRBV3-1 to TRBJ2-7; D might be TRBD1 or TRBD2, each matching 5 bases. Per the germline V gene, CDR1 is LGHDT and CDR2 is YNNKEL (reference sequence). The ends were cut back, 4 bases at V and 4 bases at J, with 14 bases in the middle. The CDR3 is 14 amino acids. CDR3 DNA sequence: TGTGCCAGCAGCCGAGGGGCGGTCCAATACGAGCAGTACTTC. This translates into CASSRGAVQYEQYF.

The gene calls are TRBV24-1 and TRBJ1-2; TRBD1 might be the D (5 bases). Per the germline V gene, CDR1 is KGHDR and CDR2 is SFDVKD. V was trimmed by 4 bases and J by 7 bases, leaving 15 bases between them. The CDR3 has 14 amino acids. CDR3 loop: CATSDPRGAPGYTF. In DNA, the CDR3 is TGTGCCACCAGTGACCCTCGAGGGGCGCCTGGCTACACCTTC.

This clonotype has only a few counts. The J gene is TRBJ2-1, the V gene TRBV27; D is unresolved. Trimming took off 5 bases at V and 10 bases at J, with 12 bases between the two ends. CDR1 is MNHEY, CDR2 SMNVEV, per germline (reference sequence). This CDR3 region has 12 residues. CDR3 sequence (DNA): TGTGCCAGCAGTCCCCTCCGTGGGGAGCAGTTCTTC. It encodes CASSPLRGEQFF.

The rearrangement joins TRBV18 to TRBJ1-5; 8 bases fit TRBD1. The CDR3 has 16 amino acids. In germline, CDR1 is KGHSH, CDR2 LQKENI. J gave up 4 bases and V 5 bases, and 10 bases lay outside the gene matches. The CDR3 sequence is CASSSLGQGGNQPQHF. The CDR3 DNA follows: TGTGCCAGCTCATCCCTTGGACAGGGCGGGAATCAGCCCCAGCATTTT.

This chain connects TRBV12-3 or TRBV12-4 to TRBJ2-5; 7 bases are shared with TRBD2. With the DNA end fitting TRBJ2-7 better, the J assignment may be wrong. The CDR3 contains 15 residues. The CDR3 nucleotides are TGTGCCAGCAGTTTGTACCTGGGGGGGTCAGGCGAGCAGTACTTC. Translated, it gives CASSLYLGGSGEQYF.

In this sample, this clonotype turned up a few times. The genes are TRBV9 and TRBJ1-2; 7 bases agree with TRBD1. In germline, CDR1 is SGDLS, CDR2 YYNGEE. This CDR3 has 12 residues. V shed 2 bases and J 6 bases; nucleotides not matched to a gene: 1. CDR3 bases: TGTGCCAGCAGCGTGACAGGGCATGGCTACACCTTC. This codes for CASSVTGHGYTF.

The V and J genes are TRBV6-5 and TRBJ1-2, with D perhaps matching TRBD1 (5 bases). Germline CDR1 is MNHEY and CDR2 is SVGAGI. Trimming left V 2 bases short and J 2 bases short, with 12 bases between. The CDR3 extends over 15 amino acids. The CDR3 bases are TGTGCCAGCAGTTACCGGGGGAAGACCAACTATGGCTACACCTTC. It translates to CASSYRGKTNYGYTF.

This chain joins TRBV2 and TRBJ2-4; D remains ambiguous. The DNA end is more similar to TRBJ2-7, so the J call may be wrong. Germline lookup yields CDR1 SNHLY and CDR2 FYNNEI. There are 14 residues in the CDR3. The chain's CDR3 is CASLTPVGQYEQYF. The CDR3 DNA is TGTGCCAGCCTGACTCCCGTAGGGCAGTACGAGCAGTACTTC.

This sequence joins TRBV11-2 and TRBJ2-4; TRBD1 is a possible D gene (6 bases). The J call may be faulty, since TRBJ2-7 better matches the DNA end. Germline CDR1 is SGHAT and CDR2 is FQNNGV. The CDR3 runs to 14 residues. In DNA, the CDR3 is TGTGCCAGCAGTGTCCGAGGGACATCCTACGAGCAGTACTTC. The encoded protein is CASSVRGTSYEQYF.

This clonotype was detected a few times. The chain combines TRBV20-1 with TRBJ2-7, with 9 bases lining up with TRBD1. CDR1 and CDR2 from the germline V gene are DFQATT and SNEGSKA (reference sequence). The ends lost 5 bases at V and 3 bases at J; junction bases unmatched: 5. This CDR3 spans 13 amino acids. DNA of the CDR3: TGCAGTGCTGTACAGGGGGCAATCTACGAGCAGTACTTC. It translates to CSAVQGAIYEQYF.

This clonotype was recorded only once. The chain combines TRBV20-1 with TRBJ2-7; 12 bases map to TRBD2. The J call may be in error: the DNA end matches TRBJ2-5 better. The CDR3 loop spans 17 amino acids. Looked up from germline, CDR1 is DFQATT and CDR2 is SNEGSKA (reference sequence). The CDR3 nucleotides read TGCAGTGCTAGAAGACCGGGACTAGCGGGCGATTTAGAGACCCAGTACTTC. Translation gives CSARRPGLAGDLETQYF.

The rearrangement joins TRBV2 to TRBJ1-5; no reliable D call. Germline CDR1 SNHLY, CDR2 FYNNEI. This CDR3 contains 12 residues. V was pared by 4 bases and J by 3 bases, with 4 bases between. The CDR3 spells CASSATNQPQHF. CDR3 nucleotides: TGTGCCAGCAGTGCGACCAATCAGCCCCAGCATTTT.

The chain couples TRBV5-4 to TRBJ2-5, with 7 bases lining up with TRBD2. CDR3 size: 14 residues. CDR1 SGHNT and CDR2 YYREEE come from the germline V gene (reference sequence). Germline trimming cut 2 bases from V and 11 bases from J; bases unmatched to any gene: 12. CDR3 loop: CASSLAAGRREQYF. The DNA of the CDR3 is TGTGCCAGCAGCTTAGCAGCGGGACGGCGGGAGCAGTACTTC.

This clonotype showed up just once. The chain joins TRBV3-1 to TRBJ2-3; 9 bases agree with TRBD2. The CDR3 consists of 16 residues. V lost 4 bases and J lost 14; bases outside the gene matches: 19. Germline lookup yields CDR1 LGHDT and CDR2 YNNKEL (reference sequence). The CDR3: CASSPLLAGQHRYAYF. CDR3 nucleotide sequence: TGTGCCAGCAGCCCCCTACTAGCGGGCCAGCACAGATACGCGTATTTT.

CDR3 loop: CASSSWTETLGGYTF. In DNA form, the CDR3 reads TGTGCCAGCAGCTCCTGGACGGAGACTCTGGGGGGCTACACCTTC. V is TRBV13 and J is TRBJ1-2, with D unresolved. The CDR3 totals 15 residues. CDR1 is PRHDT and CDR2 is FYEKMQ in the germline V gene (reference sequence). V was shortened by 4 bases and J by 8 bases, with 20 bases between the two germline ends. Variable domain in full (rest from reference TRBV13 and TRBJ1-2): AAGVIQSPRHLIKEKRETATLKCYPIPRHDTVYWYQQGPGQDPQFLISFYEKMQSDKGSIPDRFSAQQFSDYHSELNMSSLELGDSALYFCASSSWTETLGGYTFGSGTRLTVV.

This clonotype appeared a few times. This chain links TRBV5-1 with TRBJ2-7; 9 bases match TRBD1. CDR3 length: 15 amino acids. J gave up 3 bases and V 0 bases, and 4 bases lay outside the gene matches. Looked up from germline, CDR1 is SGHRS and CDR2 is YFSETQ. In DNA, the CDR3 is TGCGCCAGCAGCTTGGCCGGACAGGGGATCTACGAGCAGTACTTC. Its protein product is CASSLAGQGIYEQYF. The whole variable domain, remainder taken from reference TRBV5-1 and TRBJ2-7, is KAGVTQTPRYLIKTRGQQVTLSCSPISGHRSVSWYQQTPGQGLQFLFEYFSETQRNKGNFPGRFSGRQFSNSRSEMNVSTLELGDSALYLCASSLAGQGIYEQYFGPGTRLTVT.

CDR3 sequence: CASSLGTTLGEQYF. CDR3 DNA: TGTGCCAGCAGTTTAGGGACTACCCTCGGCGAGCAGTACTTC. This sequence joins TRBV12-3 or TRBV12-4 and TRBJ2-7, with D perhaps matching TRBD2 (6 bases). The length of the CDR3 is 14 residues. The ends were cut back, 1 base at V and 6 bases at J, with 13 bases in the middle.

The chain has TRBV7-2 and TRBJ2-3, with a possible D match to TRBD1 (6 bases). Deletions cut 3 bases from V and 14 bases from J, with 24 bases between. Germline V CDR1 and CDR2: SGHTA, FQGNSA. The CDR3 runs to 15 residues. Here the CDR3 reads CASSLGSRGKRYAYF. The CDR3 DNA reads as TGTGCCAGCAGCTTGGGTAGCAGGGGCAAAAGATACGCGTATTTT.

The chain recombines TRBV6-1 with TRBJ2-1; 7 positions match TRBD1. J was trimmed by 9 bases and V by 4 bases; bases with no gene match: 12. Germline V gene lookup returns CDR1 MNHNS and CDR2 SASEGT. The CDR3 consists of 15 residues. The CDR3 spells CASSGRDSPPSEQFF. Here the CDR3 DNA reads TGTGCCAGCAGTGGCCGGGACAGCCCCCCAAGTGAGCAGTTCTTC.

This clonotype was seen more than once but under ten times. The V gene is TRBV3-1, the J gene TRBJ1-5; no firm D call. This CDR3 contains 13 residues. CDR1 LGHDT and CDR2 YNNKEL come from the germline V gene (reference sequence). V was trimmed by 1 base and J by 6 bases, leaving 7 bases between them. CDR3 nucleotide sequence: TGTGCCAGCAGCCAAGGGCTTTCTCAGCCCCAGCATTTT. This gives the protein CASSQGLSQPQHF.

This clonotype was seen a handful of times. This chain's CDR3 is CSAETGSYEQYF. The CDR3 DNA reads as TGCAGTGCTGAGACAGGGTCCTACGAGCAGTACTTC. The rearrangement uses TRBV20-1 and TRBJ2-7; 7 positions agree with TRBD1. Trimming at V came to 5 bases and at J to 1 base, leaving 2 bases not matched to a gene. The CDR3 length is 12 residues. The V gene's germline CDR1 is DFQATT and CDR2 SNEGSKA (reference sequence).

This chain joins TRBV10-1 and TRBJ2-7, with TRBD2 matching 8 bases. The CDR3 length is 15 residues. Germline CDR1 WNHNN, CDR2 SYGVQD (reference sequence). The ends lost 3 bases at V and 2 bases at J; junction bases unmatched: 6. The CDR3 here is CASSDSSGPPYEQYF. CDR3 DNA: TGCGCCAGCAGTGATTCTAGCGGGCCCCCCTACGAGCAGTACTTC.

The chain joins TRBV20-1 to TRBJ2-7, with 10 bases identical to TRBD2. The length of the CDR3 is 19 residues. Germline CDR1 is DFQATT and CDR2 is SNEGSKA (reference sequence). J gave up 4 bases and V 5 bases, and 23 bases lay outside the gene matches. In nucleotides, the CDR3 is TGCAGTGCTCCTATCTCAGGGGGCGGGGGTAGCGGGAGGTTATACGAGCAGTACTTC. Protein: CSAPISGGGGSGRLYEQYF.

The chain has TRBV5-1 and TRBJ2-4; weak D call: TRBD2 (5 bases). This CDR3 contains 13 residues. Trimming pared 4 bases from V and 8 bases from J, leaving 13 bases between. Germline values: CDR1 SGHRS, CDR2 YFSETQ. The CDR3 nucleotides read TGCGCCAGCAGCGTGGTGGAGAGGGACATTCAGTACTTC. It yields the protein CASSVVERDIQYF. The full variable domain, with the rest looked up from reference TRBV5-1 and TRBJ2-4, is KAGVTQTPRYLIKTRGQQVTLSCSPISGHRSVSWYQQTPGQGLQFLFEYFSETQRNKGNFPGRFSGRQFSNSRSEMNVSTLELGDSALYLCASSVVERDIQYFGAGTRLSVL.

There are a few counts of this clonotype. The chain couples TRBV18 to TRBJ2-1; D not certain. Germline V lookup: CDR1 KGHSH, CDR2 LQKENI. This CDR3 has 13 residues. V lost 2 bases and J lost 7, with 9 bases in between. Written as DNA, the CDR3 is TGTGCCAGCTCACCATCACTCCAAAATGAGCAGTTCTTC. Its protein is CASSPSLQNEQFF.

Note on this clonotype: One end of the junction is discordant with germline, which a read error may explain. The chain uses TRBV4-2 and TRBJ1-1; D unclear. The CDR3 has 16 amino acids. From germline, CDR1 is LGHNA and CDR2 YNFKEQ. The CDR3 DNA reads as TGTGCCAGCAGCCAAGATTGGTCAGGTCTGAACACGGAAGCTTTCTTT. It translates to CASSQDWSGLNTEAFF.

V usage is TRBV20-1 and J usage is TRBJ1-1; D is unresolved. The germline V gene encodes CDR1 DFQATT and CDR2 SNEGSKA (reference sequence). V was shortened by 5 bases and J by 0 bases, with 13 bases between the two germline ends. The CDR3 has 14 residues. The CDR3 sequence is CSAAGRLMNTEAFF. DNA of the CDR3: TGCAGTGCTGCGGGCCGCCTTATGAACACTGAAGCTTTCTTT.